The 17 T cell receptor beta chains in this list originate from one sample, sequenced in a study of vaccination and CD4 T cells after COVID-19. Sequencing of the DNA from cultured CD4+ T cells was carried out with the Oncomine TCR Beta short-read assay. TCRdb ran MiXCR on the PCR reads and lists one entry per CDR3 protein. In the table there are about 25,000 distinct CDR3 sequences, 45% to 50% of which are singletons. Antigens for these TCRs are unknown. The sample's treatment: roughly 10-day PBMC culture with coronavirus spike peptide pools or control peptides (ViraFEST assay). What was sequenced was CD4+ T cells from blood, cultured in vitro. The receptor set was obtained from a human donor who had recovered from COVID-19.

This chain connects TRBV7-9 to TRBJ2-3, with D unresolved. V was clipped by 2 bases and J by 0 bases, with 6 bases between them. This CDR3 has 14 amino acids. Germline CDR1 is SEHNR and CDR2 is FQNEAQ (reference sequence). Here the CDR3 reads CASSLRQSTDTQYF. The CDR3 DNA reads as TGTGCCAGCAGCTTAAGACAAAGCACAGATACGCAGTATTTT.

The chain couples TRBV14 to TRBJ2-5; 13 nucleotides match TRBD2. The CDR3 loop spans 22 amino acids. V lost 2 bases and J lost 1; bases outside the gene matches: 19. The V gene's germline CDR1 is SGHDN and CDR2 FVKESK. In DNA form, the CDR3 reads TGTGCCAGCAGCCAACGGCGCCCTGGGACTAGCGGGAATTCCCCTCGCCAAGAGACCCAGTACTTC. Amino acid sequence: CASSQRRPGTSGNSPRQETQYF.

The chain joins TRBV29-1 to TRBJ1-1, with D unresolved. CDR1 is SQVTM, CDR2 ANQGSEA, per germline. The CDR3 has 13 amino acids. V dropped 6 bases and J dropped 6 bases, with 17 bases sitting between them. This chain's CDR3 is CSVETTRKAEAFF. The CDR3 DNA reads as TGCAGCGTAGAAACAACAAGGAAGGCTGAAGCTTTCTTT.

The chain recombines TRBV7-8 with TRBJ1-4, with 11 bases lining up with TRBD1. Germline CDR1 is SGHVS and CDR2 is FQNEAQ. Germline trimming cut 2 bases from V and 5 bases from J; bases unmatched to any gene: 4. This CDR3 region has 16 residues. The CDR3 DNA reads TGTGCCAGCAGCTTATTTCGGGACAGGGGGAATGAAAAACTGTTTTTT. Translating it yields CASSLFRDRGNEKLFF.

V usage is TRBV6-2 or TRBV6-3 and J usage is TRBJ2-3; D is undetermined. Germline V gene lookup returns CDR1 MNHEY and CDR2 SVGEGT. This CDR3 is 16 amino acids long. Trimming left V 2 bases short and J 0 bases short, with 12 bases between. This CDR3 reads CASSYPWVGSTDTQYF. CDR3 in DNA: TGTGCCAGCAGTTACCCCTGGGTGGGTAGCACAGATACGCAGTATTTT.

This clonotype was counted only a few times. This CDR3 reads CASSYDSGGSTDTQYF. DNA for the CDR3: TGTGCCAGCAGTTACGACTCGGGGGGGAGCACAGATACGCAGTATTTT. The genes are TRBV6-5 and TRBJ2-3, with 8 bases aligning to TRBD2. In germline, CDR1 is MNHEY, CDR2 SVGAGI. The CDR3 loop spans 16 amino acids. J gave up 0 bases and V 2 bases, and 4 bases lay outside the gene matches.

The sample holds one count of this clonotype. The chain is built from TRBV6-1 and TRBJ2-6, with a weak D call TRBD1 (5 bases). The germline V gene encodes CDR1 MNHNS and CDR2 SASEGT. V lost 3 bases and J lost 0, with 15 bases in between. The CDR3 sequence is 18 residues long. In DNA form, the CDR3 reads TGTGCCAGCAGTGACGGGTTCCAGGGTACCTCTGGGGCCAACGTCCTGACTTTC. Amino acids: CASSDGFQGTSGANVLTF.

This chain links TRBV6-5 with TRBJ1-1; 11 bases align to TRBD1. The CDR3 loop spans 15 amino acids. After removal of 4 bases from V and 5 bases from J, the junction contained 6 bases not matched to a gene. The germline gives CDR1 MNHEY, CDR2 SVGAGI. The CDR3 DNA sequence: TGTGCCAGCAGTTTTGCCGGGACAGGGGGTACTGAAGCTTTCTTT. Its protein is CASSFAGTGGTEAFF.

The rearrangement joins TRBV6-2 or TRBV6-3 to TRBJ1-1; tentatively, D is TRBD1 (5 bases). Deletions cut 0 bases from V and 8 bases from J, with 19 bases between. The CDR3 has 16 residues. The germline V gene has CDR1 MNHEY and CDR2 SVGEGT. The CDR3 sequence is CASSYSISPGQEEAFF. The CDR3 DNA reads TGTGCCAGCAGTTACTCGATCTCCCCGGGGCAGGAGGAAGCTTTCTTT.

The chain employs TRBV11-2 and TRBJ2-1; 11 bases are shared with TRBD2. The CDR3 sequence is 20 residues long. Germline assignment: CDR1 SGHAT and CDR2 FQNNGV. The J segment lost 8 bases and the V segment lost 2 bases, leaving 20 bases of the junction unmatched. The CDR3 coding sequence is TGTGCCAGCAGCTTACTCGTAGCGGGGGGGCTTCCGATTTATTTCGATGAGCAGTTCTTC. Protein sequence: CASSLLVAGGLPIYFDEQFF. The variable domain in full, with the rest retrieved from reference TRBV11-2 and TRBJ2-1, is EAGVAQSPRYKIIEKRQSVAFWCNPISGHATLYWYQQILGQGPKLLIQFQNNGVVDDSQLPKDRFSAERLKGVDSTLKIQPAKLEDSAVYLCASSLLVAGGLPIYFDEQFFGPGTRLTVL.

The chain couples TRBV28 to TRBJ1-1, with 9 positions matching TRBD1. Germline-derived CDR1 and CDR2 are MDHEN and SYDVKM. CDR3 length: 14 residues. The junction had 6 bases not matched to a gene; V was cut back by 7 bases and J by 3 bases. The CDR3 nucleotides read TGTGCCAGCACAAAGACAGGGGGGGACACTGAAGCTTTCTTT. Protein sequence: CASTKTGGDTEAFF.

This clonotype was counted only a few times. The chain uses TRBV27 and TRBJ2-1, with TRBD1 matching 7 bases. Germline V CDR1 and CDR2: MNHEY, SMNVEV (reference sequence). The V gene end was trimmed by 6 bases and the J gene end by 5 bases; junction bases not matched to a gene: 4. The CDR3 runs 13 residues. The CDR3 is CASRGTAHNEQFF. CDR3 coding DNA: TGTGCCAGCAGGGGGACAGCGCACAATGAGCAGTTCTTC.

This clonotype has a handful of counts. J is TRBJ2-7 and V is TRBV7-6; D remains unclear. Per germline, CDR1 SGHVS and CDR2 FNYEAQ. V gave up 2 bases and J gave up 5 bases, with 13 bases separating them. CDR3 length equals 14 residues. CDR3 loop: CASSLSPEKNEQYF. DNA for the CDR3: TGTGCCAGCAGCTTAAGTCCGGAAAAGAACGAGCAGTACTTC. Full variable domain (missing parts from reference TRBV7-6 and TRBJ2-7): GAGVSQSPRYKVTKRGQDVALRCDPISGHVSLYWYRQALGQGPEFLTYFNYEAQQDKSGLPNDRFSAERPEGSISTLTIQRTEQRDSAMYRCASSLSPEKNEQYFGPGTRLTVT.

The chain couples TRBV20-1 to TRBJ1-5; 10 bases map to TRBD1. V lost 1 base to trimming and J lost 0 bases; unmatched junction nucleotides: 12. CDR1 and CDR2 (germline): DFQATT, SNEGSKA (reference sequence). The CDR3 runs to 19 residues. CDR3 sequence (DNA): TGCAGTGCTAGAGTCCCCCCGCGCGGGACAGGGGTTAGCAATCAGCCCCAGCATTTT. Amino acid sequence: CSARVPPRGTGVSNQPQHF.

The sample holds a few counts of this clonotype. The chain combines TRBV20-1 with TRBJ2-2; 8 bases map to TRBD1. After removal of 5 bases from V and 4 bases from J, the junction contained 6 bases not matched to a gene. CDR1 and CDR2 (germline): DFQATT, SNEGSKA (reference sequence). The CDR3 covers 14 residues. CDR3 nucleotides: TGCAGTGCTTCCCAGGGGGCAGGCACCGGGGAGCTGTTTTTT. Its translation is CSASQGAGTGELFF.

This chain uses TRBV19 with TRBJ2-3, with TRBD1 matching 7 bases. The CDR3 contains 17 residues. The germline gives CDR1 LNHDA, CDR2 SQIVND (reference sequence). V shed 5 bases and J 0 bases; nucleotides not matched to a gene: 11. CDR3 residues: CASSSSSTGPSTDTQYF. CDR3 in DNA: TGTGCCAGTAGTTCCAGCTCGACAGGGCCTAGCACAGATACGCAGTATTTT.

DNA for the CDR3: TGTGCCAGCAGCGCCTCACACCCGTACTTC. This gives the protein CASSASHPYF. The gene calls are TRBV21-1 and TRBJ2-7. TRBV21-1 is recorded as a pseudogene. The CDR3 totals 10 residues.